The 22 T cell receptor beta chains below all came from one sample that was sequenced in a study of blood T cell repertoires in COVID-19. TCRdb's copy holds only in-frame clones and misses some; the assay was immunoSEQ multiplex PCR. The sample contains about 110,000 clones, 75% to 90% of which appear only once. The material sequenced was peripheral blood. The origin of the receptors is a woman aged 70 to 79 with acute or convalescent COVID-19.

V is TRBV10-3 and J is TRBJ2-1; 8 nucleotides line up with TRBD1. The J segment lost 5 bases and the V segment lost 9 bases, leaving 3 bases of the junction unmatched. This CDR3 has 12 amino acids. Germline CDR1 reads ENHRY; CDR2 reads SYGVKD. CDR3 in DNA: TGTGCCATAAGGACAGGGAACAATGAGCAGTTCTTC. Residues: CAIRTGNNEQFF.

The chain combines TRBV24-1 with TRBJ2-1; D is possibly TRBD1 (5 bases). This CDR3 region has 11 residues. Germline V gene data show CDR1 as KGHDR and CDR2 as SFDVKD. Trimming left V 9 bases short and J 9 bases short, with 11 bases between. CDR3 bases: TGTGCCACCCGTTTTGGGGCTGAGCAGTTCTTC. Translation gives CATRFGAEQFF.

This clone has only one observation. The rearrangement joins TRBV18 to TRBJ1-2; D is ambiguous. The ends were cut back, 6 bases at V and 3 bases at J, with 14 bases in the middle. This CDR3 has 14 residues. Germline assignment: CDR1 KGHSH and CDR2 LQKENI. The CDR3 DNA follows: TGTGCCAGCTCCAGATCGCAAGAGGACTATGGCTACACCTTC. Its protein is CASSRSQEDYGYTF.

The V gene is TRBV2, the J gene TRBJ1-2; TRBD1 aligns across 8 bases. The CDR3 length is 14 residues. Germline CDR1 and CDR2: SNHLY and FYNNEI. After removal of 3 bases from V and 8 bases from J, the junction contained 8 bases not matched to a gene. Here the CDR3 reads CASSETGVLWGYTF. The CDR3 nucleotides read TGTGCCAGCAGTGAGACAGGGGTACTCTGGGGCTACACCTTC. The full variable domain, its missing parts supplied by reference TRBV2 and TRBJ1-2, is EPEVTQTPSHQVTQMGQEVILRCVPISNHLYFYWYRQILGQKVEFLVSFYNNEISEKSEIFDDQFSVERPDGSNFTLKIRSTKLEDSAMYFCASSETGVLWGYTFGSGTRLTVV.

The V call is TRBV5-1, the J call TRBJ2-1; 13 bases align to TRBD2. J gave up 7 bases and V 4 bases, and 5 bases lay outside the gene matches. The germline V gene has CDR1 SGHRS and CDR2 YFSETQ. The CDR3 contains 15 residues. As DNA, the CDR3 is TGCGCCAGCAGCGAAACTAGCGGGGGGGCAAATGAGCAGTTCTTC. The encoded protein is CASSETSGGANEQFF.

The V call is TRBV4-2, the J call TRBJ2-1; maybe TRBD1 (6 bases). The CDR3 is 17 amino acids. Germline V gene lookup returns CDR1 LGHNA and CDR2 YNFKEQ. The V end lost 0 bases, the J end lost 10 bases, and 22 bases lay between the germline ends. Here the CDR3 reads CASSQDSGRQVFGEQFF. CDR3 DNA sequence: TGTGCCAGCAGCCAAGATAGTGGGAGACAGGTCTTCGGGGAGCAGTTCTTC.

The chain combines TRBV19 with TRBJ1-1; no reliable D call. The CDR3 is 16 residues long. The germline CDR1 and CDR2 sequences are LNHDA and SQIVND (reference sequence). V lost 3 bases and J lost 1, with 15 bases in between. This chain's CDR3 is CASSMRSGRANTEAFF. DNA for the CDR3: TGTGCCAGTAGTATGAGGAGTGGGAGGGCGAACACTGAAGCTTTCTTT.

The CDR3 region is CASSERRNTGELFF. In nucleotides, the CDR3 is TGTGCCAGCAGTGAGAGGAGAAACACCGGGGAGCTGTTTTTT. This sequence joins TRBV6-1 and TRBJ2-2; D not certain. Germline CDR1 and CDR2: MNHNS and SASEGT. Trimming removed 3 bases from V and 2 bases from J, with 7 bases in between. This CDR3 has 14 amino acids.

The J gene is TRBJ1-4, the V gene TRBV11-2; a possible D gene is TRBD1 (6 bases). Germline V lookup: CDR1 SGHAT, CDR2 FQNNGV. The CDR3 sequence is 18 residues long. V was clipped by 1 base and J by 1 base, with 16 bases between them. In DNA form, the CDR3 reads TGTGCCAGCAGCTTAGGGCCTGGGGGCCAGAGAACTAATGAAAAACTGTTTTTT. It yields the protein CASSLGPGGQRTNEKLFF.

The V call is TRBV5-1, the J call TRBJ1-6, with a possible D match to TRBD1 (5 bases). CDR3 length: 16 amino acids. Germline lookup yields CDR1 SGHRS and CDR2 YFSETQ. Trimming shortened V by 7 bases and J by 6 bases, and 20 bases separated the two germline ends. The CDR3 nucleotides are TGCGCCAGCTCACCCGGGGGAGGGGTTCGTAATTCACCCCTCCACTTT. Amino acid sequence: CASSPGGGVRNSPLHF.

Concerning this clone: This same CDR3 is encoded by further DNA sequences in the sample. V and J are TRBV19 and TRBJ2-3; a weak D match, TRBD1 (6 bases). CDR3 size: 15 residues. Germline-derived CDR1 and CDR2 are LNHDA and SQIVND (reference sequence). Trimming took off 5 bases at V and 4 bases at J, with 16 bases between the two ends. CDR3 region: CASSEGGGRADTQYF. The CDR3 DNA is TGTGCCAGTAGTGAAGGGGGTGGTAGAGCAGATACGCAGTATTTT.

This clone was seen a few times. The gene calls are TRBV6-5 and TRBJ2-3; a weak D match, TRBD2 (5 bases). The V end was cut by 5 bases, the J end by 10 bases, with 10 bases between. The CDR3 is 11 residues long. Germline V CDR1 and CDR2: MNHEY, SVGAGI. CDR3 loop: CASSLSGPQYF. CDR3 bases: TGTGCCAGCAGTCTCAGCGGCCCGCAGTATTTT.

A word on this clone: One end of the junction does not line up with germline, which may come from a read error. V usage is TRBV6-6 and J usage is TRBJ2-1, with 8 positions matching TRBD2. CDR3 length: 16 residues. CDR1 MNHNY and CDR2 SVGAGI come from the germline V gene (reference sequence). The CDR3 bases are TGTGTCAGCAGTTACGACGTAGCGGGGCAAGACAATGAGCAGTTCTTC. Translated: CVSSYDVAGQDNEQFF.

V is TRBV3-1 (or the pseudogene TRBV3-2) and J is TRBJ1-6, with TRBD1 matching 7 bases. V shed 4 bases, J shed 6 bases, and the junction held 6 bases outside the gene matches. Germline V gives CDR1 LGHDT, CDR2 YNNKEL (reference sequence). CDR3 size: 15 residues. The CDR3 bases are TGTGCCAGCAGCCTAGGTAGGGGGCTTAATTCACCCCTCCACTTT. Amino acid sequence: CASSLGRGLNSPLHF.

The chain recombines TRBV3-1 (or the pseudogene TRBV3-2) with TRBJ2-1; D gene uncertain. V was shortened by 4 bases and J by 5 bases, with 9 bases between the two germline ends. The length of the CDR3 is 13 residues. Germline lookup yields CDR1 LGHDT and CDR2 YNNKEL (reference sequence). CDR3: CASSRAANNEQFF. In nucleotides, the CDR3 is TGTGCCAGCAGCCGGGCCGCCAACAATGAGCAGTTCTTC.

This clone occurred a few times. CDR3 residues: CASSPGGQNTEAFF. In DNA form, the CDR3 reads TGTGCCAGCAGCCCTGGGGGACAGAACACTGAAGCTTTCTTT. The chain employs TRBV11-3 and TRBJ1-1; possible D gene TRBD1, 6 bases. Germline CDR1 reads SGHNT; CDR2 reads YENEEA. This CDR3 contains 14 residues. Trimming removed 5 bases from V and 1 base from J, with 11 bases in between.

The J gene is TRBJ2-3, the V gene TRBV28; possibly TRBD2 for D (5 bases). CDR1 is MDHEN, CDR2 SYDVKM, per germline. This CDR3 is 14 amino acids long. Deletions cut 7 bases from V and 5 bases from J, with 16 bases between. The CDR3 DNA reads TGTGCCAGCAACACGAGGGCAGAAGGAGATACGCAGTATTTT. Translation gives CASNTRAEGDTQYF.

The chain employs TRBV6-6 and TRBJ1-6; TRBD1 matches 8 bases. Germline V gene data show CDR1 as MNHNY and CDR2 as SVGAGI (reference sequence). Unmatched junction bases numbered 6, after V lost 5 bases and J lost 6 bases. The CDR3 contains 15 residues. The DNA of the CDR3 is TGTGCCAGCAGTGCCCCCGGACAGGGTAATTCACCCCTCCACTTT. It yields the protein CASSAPGQGNSPLHF.

This clone was seen only once. The chain links TRBV19 to TRBJ2-7; TRBD1 might be the D (6 bases). Germline V gives CDR1 LNHDA, CDR2 SQIVND (reference sequence). This CDR3 comprises 14 residues. V lost 5 bases, J lost 1 base, and 12 bases lay in between. The CDR3 protein is CASSLGTYSYEQYF. The CDR3 nucleotides read TGTGCCAGTAGTCTTGGGACATATTCCTACGAGCAGTACTTC.

V usage is TRBV6-5 and J usage is TRBJ1-2; maybe TRBD1 (5 bases). Deletions cut 3 bases from V and 7 bases from J, with 12 bases between. The germline CDR1 and CDR2 sequences are MNHEY and SVGAGI. The CDR3 has 13 amino acids. CDR3 DNA: TGTGCCAGCAGTTATGACAGTCTACTTGGCTACACCTTC. It encodes CASSYDSLLGYTF.

This chain connects TRBV28 to TRBJ2-7; tentative D call: TRBD1 (5 bases). The CDR3 covers 15 residues. CDR1 is MDHEN, CDR2 SYDVKM, per germline. Trimming removed 6 bases at V and 1 base at J, with 16 bases between. Here the CDR3 reads CASSLQGALSYEQYF. The CDR3 DNA sequence: TGTGCCAGCAGCCTTCAGGGCGCCCTATCCTACGAGCAGTACTTC.

The chain links TRBV28 to TRBJ2-7; 10 bases are a match to TRBD1. The V gene's germline CDR1 is MDHEN and CDR2 SYDVKM. After removal of 6 bases from V and 6 bases from J, the junction contained 8 bases not matched to a gene. The CDR3 is made up of 14 amino acids. The CDR3 sequence is CASRAGTGVVEQYF. CDR3 in DNA: TGTGCCAGCAGAGCCGGGACAGGGGTGGTCGAGCAGTACTTC.